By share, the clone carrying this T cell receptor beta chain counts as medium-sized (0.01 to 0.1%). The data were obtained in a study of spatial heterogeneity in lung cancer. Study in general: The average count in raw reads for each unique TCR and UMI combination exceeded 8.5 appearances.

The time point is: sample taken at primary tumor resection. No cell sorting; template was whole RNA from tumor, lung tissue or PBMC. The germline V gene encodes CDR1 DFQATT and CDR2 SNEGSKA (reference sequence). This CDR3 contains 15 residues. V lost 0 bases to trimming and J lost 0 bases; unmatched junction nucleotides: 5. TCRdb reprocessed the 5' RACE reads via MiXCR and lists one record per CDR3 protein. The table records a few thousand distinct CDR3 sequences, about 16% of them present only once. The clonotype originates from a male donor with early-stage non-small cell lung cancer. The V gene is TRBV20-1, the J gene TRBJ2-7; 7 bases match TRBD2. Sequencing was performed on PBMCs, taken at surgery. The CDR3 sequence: CSARDWAGVSYEQYF. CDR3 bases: TGCAGTGCTAGAGACTGGGCGGGAGTCTCCTACGAGCAGTACTTC.